This TCR beta chain is drawn from a study of blood T cell repertoires in COVID-19. The overall study: Samples came from the United States, Italy and Spain, spanning acute and convalescent COVID-19. The analysed material was cDNA or gDNA that came from T cells, B-cell-depleted T cells, or PBMCs.

Authors' data handling: Nucleated cell counts were estimated from reference gene primer amplification. The protocol was immunoSEQ multiplex PCR, while the TCRdb copy is restricted to in-frame clones and leaves out a portion. V, J and clone size reflect that table, while D and trimming were determined from the DNA. The sample yields about 260,000 clones, roughly 89% seen once. The receptor was derived from a woman in her thirties or forties who had recovered from COVID-19. Sequencing used peripheral blood.

CDR3 region: CATGGDAYSPLHF. As DNA, the CDR3 is TGTGCCACCGGGGGGGACGCTTATTCACCCCTCCACTTT. The chain joins TRBV5-4 to TRBJ1-6, with D possibly matching TRBD1 (5 bases). This CDR3 is 13 amino acids long. Germline CDR1 reads SGHNT; CDR2 reads YYREEE (reference sequence). Trimming shortened V by 9 bases and J by 8 bases, and 15 bases separated the two germline ends.